Below, 25 T cell receptor beta chains from the same sample are listed, as sequenced in a study of blood T cells in healthy people across ages (dated by TCRdb to the mid-2010s). Libraries came from 5' RACE. Sequencing was performed on an Illumina HiSeq 2500. A second PCR of roughly 7 to 11 cycles was performed with a sample-barcoded 5' primer and a J-beta primer mix. TCRdb trimmed public reads at Q25 via fastp, called clones via MiXCR and kept in-frame beta chains. When rows share a CDR3 protein, they turn into one entry using the most common DNA and genes. This sample is represented by about 800,000 distinct CDR3 sequences; 25% of them were singletons. Together, the top ten hold approximately 3.7% of the sample. These same data were also listed under a study on T cells of mothers and their children.

Sequencing was performed on blood. The receptor set was obtained from a boy aged 5-17 years in good health.

The J gene is TRBJ2-5, the V gene TRBV7-2; 14 bases are a match to TRBD2. This CDR3 is built from 17 residues. From germline, CDR1 is SGHTA and CDR2 FQGNSA. Trimming cost V 4 bases and J 5 bases; bases outside gene matches: 9. The CDR3 sequence is CASSYPRLAGGPETQYF. CDR3 nucleotide sequence: TGTGCCAGCAGCTACCCCCGACTAGCGGGGGGGCCCGAGACCCAGTACTTC.

V usage is TRBV14 and J usage is TRBJ2-3; D call uncertain. The CDR3 consists of 16 residues. Trimming took off 3 bases at V and 2 bases at J, with 15 bases between the two ends. Germline CDR1 is SGHDN and CDR2 is FVKESK. The DNA of the CDR3 is TGTGCCAGCAGCCACATCGAAGGGCCGATCACAGATACGCAGTATTTT. As protein: CASSHIEGPITDTQYF.

Many counts were recorded for this clonotype. The chain links TRBV2 to TRBJ2-2, with 8 bases lining up with TRBD1. J lost 0 bases, V lost 7 bases, and 4 bases had no gene match. Germline V gives CDR1 SNHLY, CDR2 FYNNEI. The CDR3 runs to 15 residues. In nucleotides, the CDR3 is TGTGCCAGCACCCCGGACAGGGCGAACACCGGGGAGCTGTTTTTT. Protein sequence: CASTPDRANTGELFF.

This clonotype was seen a handful of times. The chain carries TRBV29-1 and TRBJ2-5; D possibly corresponds to TRBD1 (6 bases). Trimming left V 4 bases short and J 3 bases short, with 9 bases between. The CDR3 consists of 12 residues. The germline V gene has CDR1 SQVTM and CDR2 ANQGSEA. The CDR3 sequence is CSVGAGEETQYF. CDR3 in DNA: TGCAGCGTTGGTGCAGGGGAAGAGACCCAGTACTTC.

V gene TRBV7-9 combines with J gene TRBJ2-1; possibly TRBD2 for D (6 bases). The CDR3 is made up of 15 amino acids. Germline CDR1 and CDR2: SEHNR and FQNEAQ (reference sequence). V lost 2 bases, J lost 4 bases, and 12 bases lay in between. CDR3 protein: CASSLLSSEYNEQFF. CDR3 DNA: TGTGCCAGCAGCTTATTATCTAGCGAGTACAATGAGCAGTTCTTC.

This clonotype was picked up a small number of times. The chain has TRBV29-1 and TRBJ2-5, with D tentatively TRBD1 (6 bases). The CDR3 length is 15 residues. V shed 3 bases and J shed 0 bases, with 14 bases lying between them. Germline V lookup: CDR1 SQVTM, CDR2 ANQGSEA. CDR3 DNA sequence: TGCAGCGTTGACAGGGGAGTACAGGACCAAGAGACCCAGTACTTC. Translating it yields CSVDRGVQDQETQYF. The variable domain in full, with the rest retrieved from reference TRBV29-1 and TRBJ2-5, is SAVISQKPSRDICQRGTSLTIQCQVDSQVTMMFWYRQQPGQSLTLIATANQGSEATYESGFVIDKFPISRPNLTFSTLTVSNMSPEDSSIYLCSVDRGVQDQETQYFGPGTRLLVL.

This clonotype was observed a few times. The chain recombines TRBV6-5 with TRBJ1-4; D is possibly TRBD1 (5 bases). The germline gives CDR1 MNHEY, CDR2 SVGAGI. The V and J ends lost 2 bases and 6 bases respectively, with 10 bases between them. This CDR3 is 14 amino acids long. CDR3 region: CASSYGRGDEKLFF. The CDR3 nucleotides are TGTGCCAGCAGTTACGGTCGGGGGGATGAAAAACTGTTTTTT.

The chain couples TRBV28 to TRBJ1-1; 7 bases match TRBD1. The germline CDR1 and CDR2 sequences are MDHEN and SYDVKM. This CDR3 has 14 amino acids. Germline trimming cut 2 bases from V and 2 bases from J; bases unmatched to any gene: 2. The CDR3: CASSLNRGNTEAFF. The CDR3 nucleotides are TGTGCCAGCAGTTTAAACAGGGGTAACACTGAAGCTTTCTTT.

V and J are TRBV12-3 or TRBV12-4 and TRBJ2-5, with 7 bases matching TRBD2. V shed 9 bases and J 5 bases; nucleotides not matched to a gene: 9. The CDR3 contains 13 residues. The CDR3 DNA is TGTGCCAGTCTCTATGGGGGGGAGGAGACCCAGTACTTC. Its protein is CASLYGGEETQYF.

The CDR3 nucleotides are TGTGCCAGCAGCTTTAGACGGGATACGCAGTATTTT. As protein: CASSFRRDTQYF. The rearrangement links TRBV7-2 to TRBJ2-3; D ambiguous. Between the trimmed V and J ends, which lost 3 bases and 6 bases, there was a span of 7 bases. This CDR3 has 12 residues. Germline CDR1 reads SGHTA; CDR2 reads FQGNSA.

This chain connects TRBV5-1 to TRBJ2-5; D is perhaps TRBD2 (6 bases). V gave up 1 base and J gave up 2 bases, with 18 bases separating them. The CDR3 is made up of 17 amino acids. CDR1 and CDR2 (germline): SGHRS, YFSETQ. CDR3 sequence (DNA): TGCGCCAGCAGCTTGATTGGTGCGGGGTTAAAACAAGAGACCCAGTACTTC. The encoded protein is CASSLIGAGLKQETQYF.

This clonotype was detected only a few times. V usage is TRBV15 and J usage is TRBJ1-4; D might be TRBD1 (6 bases). Germline lookup yields CDR1 LNHNV and CDR2 YYDKDF (reference sequence). The germline V and J ends were trimmed by 4 bases and 4 bases, with 13 bases remaining between them. The CDR3 is 15 amino acids. CDR3 nucleotides: TGTGCCACCAGCACCAGGACAGCGATTAATGAAAAACTGTTTTTT. It translates to CATSTRTAINEKLFF. The variable domain in full, completed from reference TRBV15 and TRBJ1-4, reads DAMVIQNPRYQVTQFGKPVTLSCSQTLNHNVMYWYQQKSSQAPKLLFHYYDKDFNNEADTPDNFQSRRPNTSFCFLDIRSPGLGDTAMYLCATSTRTAINEKLFFGSGTQLSVL.

The CDR3 reads CAISGPGQGILVDGYTF. In DNA, the CDR3 is TGTGCCATCAGTGGGCCGGGACAGGGAATATTGGTCGATGGCTACACCTTC. The chain uses TRBV10-3 and TRBJ1-2; 9 bases fit TRBD1. V lost 4 bases to trimming and J lost 6 bases; unmatched junction nucleotides: 15. CDR1 and CDR2 from the germline V gene are ENHRY and SYGVKD. This CDR3 has 17 amino acids.

The chain employs TRBV7-9 and TRBJ1-1, with 8 positions matching TRBD1. The V gene end was trimmed by 5 bases and the J gene end by 3 bases; junction bases not matched to a gene: 8. CDR1 and CDR2 (germline): SEHNR, FQNEAQ (reference sequence). The CDR3 consists of 15 residues. As DNA, the CDR3 is TGTGCCAGCAGCGAGAGACAGGGGAAGGACACTGAAGCTTTCTTT. Its protein is CASSERQGKDTEAFF.

Many counts were recorded for this clonotype. The rearrangement joins TRBV27 to TRBJ2-5; 11 bases fit TRBD2. With the DNA end fitting TRBJ2-7 better, the J assignment may be wrong. Germline V gene data show CDR1 as MNHEY and CDR2 as SMNVEV (reference sequence). The CDR3 extends over 15 amino acids. CDR3 in amino acids: CASSFGTSGSYEQYF. The CDR3 bases are TGTGCCAGCAGTTTTGGGACTAGCGGCTCCTACGAGCAGTACTTC.

The sample holds a few counts of this clonotype. The genes are TRBV7-8 and TRBJ2-4; D is perhaps TRBD2 (6 bases). V lost 1 base, J lost 8 bases, and 21 bases lay in between. Per the germline V gene, CDR1 is SGHVS and CDR2 is FQNEAQ. This CDR3 is 17 amino acids long. The CDR3: CASSLGIGRDSRDIQYF. In nucleotides, the CDR3 is TGTGCCAGCAGCTTAGGTATCGGGAGAGATTCCCGCGACATTCAGTACTTC.

On this clonotype: The junction shows a germline mismatch at one end, possibly a read error. The rearrangement links TRBV7-2 to TRBJ1-5; D call uncertain. This CDR3 spans 14 amino acids. The V gene's germline CDR1 is SGHTA and CDR2 FQGNSA. This CDR3 reads CASSLVGSNRPQHF. CDR3 nucleotide sequence: TGTGCCAGCAGCTTAGTGGGCAGCAATCGGCCCCAGCATTTT.

This clonotype showed up just a few times. One junction end does not reproduce the germline sequence, and a read error may be involved. The genes are TRBV2 and TRBJ1-2; D gene unclear. The CDR3 covers 13 residues. The germline CDR1 and CDR2 sequences are SNHLY and FYNNEI. The CDR3 reads CACSDGENYGYTF. The CDR3 coding sequence is TGTGCCTGCAGTGATGGGGAAAACTATGGCTACACCTTC.

This clonotype occurred a few times. The CDR3 loop is CASSVEGGRANEQFF. CDR3 DNA sequence: TGTGCCAGCAGCGTAGAGGGCGGGAGGGCCAATGAGCAGTTCTTC. The chain uses TRBV9 and TRBJ2-1; the match to TRBD2 covers 9 bases. The CDR3 length is 15 residues. Trimming cost V 0 bases and J 6 bases; bases outside gene matches: 4. Looked up from germline, CDR1 is SGDLS and CDR2 is YYNGEE.

The J gene is TRBJ2-1, the V gene TRBV6-2 or TRBV6-3; 9 nucleotides agree with TRBD2. The J call may be in error: the DNA end matches TRBJ2-7 better. Germline values: CDR1 MNHEY, CDR2 SVGEGT. The CDR3 runs 16 residues. The CDR3, as DNA: TGTGCCAGCAGTTTACTCGGACTAGCGTACTCCTACGAGCAGTACTTC. This translates into CASSLLGLAYSYEQYF.

This clonotype was found once. The chain couples TRBV6-2 or TRBV6-3 to TRBJ1-1; D is uncertain. V lost 2 bases, J lost 5 bases, and 15 bases lay in between. The CDR3 runs to 15 residues. In germline, CDR1 is MNHEY, CDR2 SVGEGT. CDR3 coding DNA: TGTGCCAGCAGTTACGGACCTAGTAGAGGGACTGAAGCTTTCTTT. As protein: CASSYGPSRGTEAFF.

This clonotype was counted a few times. The chain has TRBV11-2 and TRBJ2-1; 7 positions agree with TRBD2. V shed 1 base, J shed 3 bases, and the junction held 6 bases outside the gene matches. This CDR3 comprises 16 residues. Per germline, CDR1 SGHAT and CDR2 FQNNGV. Written as DNA, the CDR3 is TGTGCCAGCAGCTTAGGCGGGAGATTGCTCTACAATGAGCAGTTCTTC. It specifies CASSLGGRLLYNEQFF. The full variable domain, with the rest looked up from reference TRBV11-2 and TRBJ2-1, is EAGVAQSPRYKIIEKRQSVAFWCNPISGHATLYWYQQILGQGPKLLIQFQNNGVVDDSQLPKDRFSAERLKGVDSTLKIQPAKLEDSAVYLCASSLGGRLLYNEQFFGPGTRLTVL.

The rearrangement links TRBV11-1 to TRBJ2-1; TRBD2 might be the D (5 bases). CDR3 length: 14 amino acids. V was trimmed by 5 bases and J by 7 bases, leaving 15 bases between them. Germline V CDR1 and CDR2: SGHAT, FQDESV (reference sequence). Here the CDR3 reads CASSLVGVRNEQFF. The CDR3 DNA reads as TGTGCCAGCAGCCTCGTCGGGGTGAGGAATGAGCAGTTCTTC. The variable domain in full, with the rest retrieved from reference TRBV11-1 and TRBJ2-1, is EAEVAQSPRYKITEKSQAVAFWCDPISGHATLYWYRQILGQGPELLVQFQDESVVDDSQLPKDRFSAERLKGVDSTLKIQPAELGDSAMYLCASSLVGVRNEQFFGPGTRLTVL.

The rearrangement uses TRBV29-1 and TRBJ1-1, with a tentative D call TRBD1 (6 bases). V was clipped by 3 bases and J by 6 bases, with 14 bases between them. Germline CDR1 and CDR2: SQVTM and ANQGSEA. The CDR3 runs 13 residues. The CDR3 bases are TGCAGCGTTGAGGAGGGGGGATACGCTGAAGCTTTCTTT. It codes for CSVEEGGYAEAFF.

The rearrangement links TRBV7-6 to TRBJ2-1; D unresolved. Germline CDR1 SGHVS, CDR2 FNYEAQ. Trimming cost V 6 bases and J 7 bases, with 10 bases left between them. This CDR3 spans 12 amino acids. The DNA of the CDR3 is TGTGCCAGCAGAACAATTGGGAATGAGCAGTTCTTC. Translation: CASRTIGNEQFF.